Here is one T cell receptor beta chain with its context. Clones were sequenced by immunoSEQ multiplex PCR, and TCRdb holds only the in-frame ones, with some missing. The sample has almost 35,000 clones, roughly 93% seen once; the top ten hold approximately 4.6%. This record comes from a study of T cell changes during pregnancy in multiple sclerosis. The sequence was obtained from a female donor in good health, enrolled as a control in a pregnancy study. The source material was peripheral blood, sampled in the second trimester of pregnancy.

CDR3 in amino acids: CASRPQGVYEQYF. The CDR3 coding sequence is TGTGCCAGTAGACCGCAGGGGGTGTACGAGCAGTACTTC. This chain links TRBV19 with TRBJ2-7, with 7 bases aligning to TRBD1. Germline CDR1 and CDR2: LNHDA and SQIVND (reference sequence). This CDR3 is built from 13 residues. V lost 6 bases to trimming and J lost 4 bases; unmatched junction nucleotides: 6.